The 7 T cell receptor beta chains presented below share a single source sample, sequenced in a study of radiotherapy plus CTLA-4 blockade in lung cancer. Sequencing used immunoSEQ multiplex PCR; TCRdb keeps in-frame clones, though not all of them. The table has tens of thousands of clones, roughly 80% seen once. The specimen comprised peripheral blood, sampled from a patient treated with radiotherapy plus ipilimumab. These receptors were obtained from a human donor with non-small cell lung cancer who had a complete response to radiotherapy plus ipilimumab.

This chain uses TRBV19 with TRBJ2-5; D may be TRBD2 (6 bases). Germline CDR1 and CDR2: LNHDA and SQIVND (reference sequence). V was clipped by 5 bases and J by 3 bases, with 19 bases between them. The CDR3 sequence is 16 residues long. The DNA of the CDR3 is TGTGCCAGTAGTGACTGGGACTCCACTTCGGAAGAGACCCAGTACTTC. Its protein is CASSDWDSTSEETQYF.

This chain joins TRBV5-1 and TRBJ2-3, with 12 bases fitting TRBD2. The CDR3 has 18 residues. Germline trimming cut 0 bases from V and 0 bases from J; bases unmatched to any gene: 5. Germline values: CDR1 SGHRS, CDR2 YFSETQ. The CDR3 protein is CASSLGLAGGVSTDTQYF. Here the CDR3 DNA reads TGCGCCAGCAGCTTGGGCCTAGCGGGGGGGGTTAGCACAGATACGCAGTATTTT.

DNA for the CDR3: TGTGCCAGCAGCGGGCTGGCGGGAGTTGAGCAGTTCTTC. Protein: CASSGLAGVEQFF. The V gene is TRBV11-2, the J gene TRBJ2-1; TRBD2 agrees at 7 bases. This CDR3 comprises 13 residues. Trimming took 5 bases from V and 9 from J; bases not matched to a gene: 7. Germline loops: CDR1 SGHAT, CDR2 FQNNGV.

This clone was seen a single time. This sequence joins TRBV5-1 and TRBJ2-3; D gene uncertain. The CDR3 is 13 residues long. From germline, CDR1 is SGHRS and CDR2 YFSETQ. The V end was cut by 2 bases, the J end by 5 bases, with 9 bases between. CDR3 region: CASSLFAGDTQYF. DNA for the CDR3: TGCGCCAGCAGCTTATTCGCCGGAGATACGCAGTATTTT. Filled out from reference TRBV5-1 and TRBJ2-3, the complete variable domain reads KAGVTQTPRYLIKTRGQQVTLSCSPISGHRSVSWYQQTPGQGLQFLFEYFSETQRNKGNFPGRFSGRQFSNSRSEMNVSTLELGDSALYLCASSLFAGDTQYFGPGTRLTVL.

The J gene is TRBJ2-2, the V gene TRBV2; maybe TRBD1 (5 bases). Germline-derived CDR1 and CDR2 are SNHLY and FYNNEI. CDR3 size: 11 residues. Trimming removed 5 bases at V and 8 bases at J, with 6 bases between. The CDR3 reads CASSSGGELFF. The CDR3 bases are TGTGCCAGCAGTTCAGGGGGGGAGCTGTTTTTT.

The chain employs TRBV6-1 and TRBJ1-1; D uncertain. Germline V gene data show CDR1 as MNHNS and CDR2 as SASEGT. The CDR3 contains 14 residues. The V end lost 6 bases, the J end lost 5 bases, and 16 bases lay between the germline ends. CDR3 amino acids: CASSFRGRDTEAFF. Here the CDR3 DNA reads TGTGCCAGCAGCTTCCGCGGGAGGGATACTGAAGCTTTCTTT.

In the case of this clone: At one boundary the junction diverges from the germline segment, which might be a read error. The CDR3 reads CASSFTTGLAAF. CDR3 DNA sequence: TGTGCCAGCAGCTTTACGACAGGACTTGCTGCCTTC. This rearrangement joins TRBV7-9 to TRBJ1-2; a weak D match, TRBD1 (6 bases). CDR3 length: 12 amino acids. The germline V gene has CDR1 SEHNR and CDR2 FQNEAQ (reference sequence).